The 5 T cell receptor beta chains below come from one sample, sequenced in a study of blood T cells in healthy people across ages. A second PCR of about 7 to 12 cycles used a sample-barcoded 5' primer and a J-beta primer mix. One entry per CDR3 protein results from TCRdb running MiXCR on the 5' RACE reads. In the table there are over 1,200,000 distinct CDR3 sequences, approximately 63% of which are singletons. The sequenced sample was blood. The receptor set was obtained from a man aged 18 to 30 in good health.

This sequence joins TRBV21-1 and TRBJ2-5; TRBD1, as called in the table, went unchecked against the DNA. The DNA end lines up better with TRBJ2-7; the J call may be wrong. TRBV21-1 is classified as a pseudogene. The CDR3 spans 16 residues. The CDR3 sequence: CASKTTGKGSTNEQYF. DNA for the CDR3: TGTGCCAGCAAAACTACAGGGAAAGGATCAACTAACGAGCAGTACTTC.

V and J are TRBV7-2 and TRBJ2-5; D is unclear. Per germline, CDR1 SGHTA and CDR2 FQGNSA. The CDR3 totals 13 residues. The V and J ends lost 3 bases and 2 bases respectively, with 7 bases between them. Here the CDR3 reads CASSFQRQETQYF. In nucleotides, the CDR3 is TGTGCCAGCAGCTTCCAGAGACAAGAGACCCAGTACTTC.

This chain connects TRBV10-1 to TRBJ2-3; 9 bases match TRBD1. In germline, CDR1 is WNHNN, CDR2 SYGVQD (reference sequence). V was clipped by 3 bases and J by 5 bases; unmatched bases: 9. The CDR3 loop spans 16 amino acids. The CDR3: CASSDWTGDRGDTQYF. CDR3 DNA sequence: TGCGCCAGCAGTGACTGGACAGGGGATAGGGGAGATACGCAGTATTTT.

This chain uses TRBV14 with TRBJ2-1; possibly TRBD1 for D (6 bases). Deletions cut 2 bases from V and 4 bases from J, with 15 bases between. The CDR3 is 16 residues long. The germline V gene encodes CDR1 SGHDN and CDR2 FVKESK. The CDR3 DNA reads TGTGCCAGCAGCCAACGACGGGACAATTCTTACAATGAGCAGTTCTTC. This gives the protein CASSQRRDNSYNEQFF.

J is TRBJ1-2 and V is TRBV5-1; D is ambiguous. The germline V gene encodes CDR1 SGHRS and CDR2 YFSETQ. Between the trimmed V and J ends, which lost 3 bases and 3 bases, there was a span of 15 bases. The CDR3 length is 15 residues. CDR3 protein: CASSSSTEPYYGYTF. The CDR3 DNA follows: TGCGCCAGCAGCTCATCGACTGAGCCCTACTATGGCTACACCTTC.